The entry that follows covers one T cell receptor (beta chain) sequence. The same CDR3 can be traced to other DNA sequences in this sample. This sample is part of a study of blood T cell repertoires in COVID-19. About the research overall: The United States, Italy and Spain were the sources of the acute and convalescent COVID-19 samples. PBMCs, B-cell-depleted T cells, or T cells were the source of the cDNA or gDNA that made up the material.

In the original analysis: Reference gene primer amplification in the assay estimated nucleated cell counts. Clones were sequenced by immunoSEQ multiplex PCR, and TCRdb holds only the in-frame ones, with some missing. V and J calls and clone size are those listed in that table; D and trimming were worked out from the DNA. The sample carries some 96,000 clones, around four fifths recorded once. Germline V gene sequence: CDR1 LGHNA, CDR2 YNFKEQ. This CDR3 comprises 17 residues. The V gene lost 0 bases and the J gene lost 1 base, with 12 bases spanning the gap. This clonotype was sampled from a woman in her 70s with acute or convalescent COVID-19. The rearrangement uses TRBV4-2 and TRBJ2-2, with D tentatively TRBD2 (5 bases). The sequenced material came from peripheral blood. CDR3 sequence reads: CASSQDWRTGNTGELFF. The CDR3 DNA is TGTGCCAGCAGCCAAGATTGGAGGACGGGGAACACCGGGGAGCTGTTTTTT.